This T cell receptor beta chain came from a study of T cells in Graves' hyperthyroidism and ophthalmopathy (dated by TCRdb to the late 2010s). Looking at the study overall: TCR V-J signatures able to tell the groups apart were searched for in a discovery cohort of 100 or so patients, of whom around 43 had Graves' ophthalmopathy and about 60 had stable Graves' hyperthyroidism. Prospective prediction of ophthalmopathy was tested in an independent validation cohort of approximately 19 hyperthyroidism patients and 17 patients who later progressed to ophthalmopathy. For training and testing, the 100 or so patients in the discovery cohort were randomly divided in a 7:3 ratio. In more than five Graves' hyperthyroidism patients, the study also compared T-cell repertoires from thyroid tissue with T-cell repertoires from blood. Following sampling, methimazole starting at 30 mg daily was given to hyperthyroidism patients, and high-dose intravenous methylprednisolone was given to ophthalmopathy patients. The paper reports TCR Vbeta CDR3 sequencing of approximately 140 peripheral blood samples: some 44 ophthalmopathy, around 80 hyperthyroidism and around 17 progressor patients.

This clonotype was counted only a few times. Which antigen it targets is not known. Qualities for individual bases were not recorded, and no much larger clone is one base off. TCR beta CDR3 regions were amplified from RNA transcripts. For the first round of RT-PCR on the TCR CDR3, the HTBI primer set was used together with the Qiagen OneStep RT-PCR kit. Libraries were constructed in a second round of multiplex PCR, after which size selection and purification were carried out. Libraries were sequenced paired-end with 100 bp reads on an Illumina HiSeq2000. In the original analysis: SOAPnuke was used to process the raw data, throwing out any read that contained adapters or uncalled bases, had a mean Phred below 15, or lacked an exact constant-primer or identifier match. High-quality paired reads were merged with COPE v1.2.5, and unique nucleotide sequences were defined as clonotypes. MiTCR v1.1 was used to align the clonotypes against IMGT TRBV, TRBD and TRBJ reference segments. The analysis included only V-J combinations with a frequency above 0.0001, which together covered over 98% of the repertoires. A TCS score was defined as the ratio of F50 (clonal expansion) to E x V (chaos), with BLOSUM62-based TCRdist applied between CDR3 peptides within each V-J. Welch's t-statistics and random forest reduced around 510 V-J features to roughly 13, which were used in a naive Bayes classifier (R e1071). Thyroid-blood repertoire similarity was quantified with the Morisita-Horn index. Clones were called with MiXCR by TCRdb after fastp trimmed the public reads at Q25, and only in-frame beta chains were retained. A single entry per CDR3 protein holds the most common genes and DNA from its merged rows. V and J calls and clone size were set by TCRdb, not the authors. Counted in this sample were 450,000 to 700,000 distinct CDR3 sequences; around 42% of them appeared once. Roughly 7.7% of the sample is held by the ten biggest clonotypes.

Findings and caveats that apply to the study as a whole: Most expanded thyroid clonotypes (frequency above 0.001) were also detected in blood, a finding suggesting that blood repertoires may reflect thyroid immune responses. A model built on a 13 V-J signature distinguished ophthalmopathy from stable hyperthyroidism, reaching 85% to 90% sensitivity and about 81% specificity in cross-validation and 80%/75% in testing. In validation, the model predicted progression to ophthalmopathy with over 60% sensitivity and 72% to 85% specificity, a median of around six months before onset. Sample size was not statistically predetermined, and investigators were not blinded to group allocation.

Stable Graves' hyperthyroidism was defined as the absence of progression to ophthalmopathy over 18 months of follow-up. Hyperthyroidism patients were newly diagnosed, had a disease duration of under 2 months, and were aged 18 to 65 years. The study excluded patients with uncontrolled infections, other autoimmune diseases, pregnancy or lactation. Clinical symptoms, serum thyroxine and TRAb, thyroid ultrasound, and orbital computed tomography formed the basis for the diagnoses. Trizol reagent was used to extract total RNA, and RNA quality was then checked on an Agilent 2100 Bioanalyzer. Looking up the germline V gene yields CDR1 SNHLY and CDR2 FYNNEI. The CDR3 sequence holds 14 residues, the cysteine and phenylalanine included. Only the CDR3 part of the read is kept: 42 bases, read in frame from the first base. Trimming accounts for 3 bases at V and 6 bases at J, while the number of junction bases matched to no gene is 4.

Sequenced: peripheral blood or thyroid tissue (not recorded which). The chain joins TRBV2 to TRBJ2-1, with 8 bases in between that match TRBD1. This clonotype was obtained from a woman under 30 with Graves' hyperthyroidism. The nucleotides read TGTGCCAGCAGTGAGAGGACAGGGAGCAATGAGCAGTTCTTC. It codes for CASSERTGSNEQFF.